This T cell receptor (beta chain) was sequenced in a study of blood T cell repertoires in COVID-19. Clones were read by immunoSEQ multiplex PCR, and TCRdb kept only the in-frame ones, dropping some. This table holds around 68,000 clones, around 82% found once. CDR1 and CDR2 from the germline V gene are KGHSH and LQKENI. Trimming shortened V by 2 bases and J by 3 bases, and 8 bases separated the two germline ends. The CDR3 extends over 13 amino acids. The chain combines TRBV18 with TRBJ2-7, with D possibly being TRBD1 (5 bases). The sample was peripheral blood. The sequence was collected from an elderly man with active COVID-19. This CDR3 reads CASSPNRNYEQYF. Here the CDR3 DNA reads TGTGCCAGCTCACCAAACAGGAACTACGAGCAGTACTTC.